Following are 30 T cell receptor beta chains from one sample sequenced in a study of human T cells and chemical hapten exposure. The time point: patch test 1, 2 weeks after DPC sensitization. Documented treatment: therapeutic diphenylcyclopropenone sensitization with weekly scalp DPC. TCRdb redid the calling of the RACE reads with MiXCR, one entry per CDR3 protein. Altogether 150,000 to 200,000 distinct CDR3 sequences are present, more than 14% being singletons, with the ten largest covering 1.7%. The starting material was whole blood, obtained in connection with sensitization to the hapten diphenylcyclopropenone (DPC). These receptor sequences come from a woman in her thirties with alopecia areata. Some clones in this sample may be carry-over from other donors' samples.

This clonotype was picked up one time. Mismatch with germline at one junction end may stem from a read error. This chain links TRBV20-1 with TRBJ2-3, with 13 bases lining up with TRBD2. The CDR3 contains 14 residues. Looked up from germline, CDR1 is DFQATT and CDR2 is SNEGSKA (reference sequence). CDR3 sequence: CSARDAGTSGVPSF. CDR3 DNA: TGCAGTGCTAGAGACGCCGGGACTAGCGGGGTCCCATCTTTT.

This clonotype came up a few times. The chain uses TRBV6-6 and TRBJ1-4, with D perhaps matching TRBD1 (6 bases). Germline CDR1 and CDR2: MNHNY and SVGAGI (reference sequence). The CDR3 is made up of 15 amino acids. The V end lost 0 bases, the J end lost 8 bases, and 13 bases lay between the germline ends. CDR3 residues: CASSYSGGPGEKLFF. DNA for the CDR3: TGTGCCAGCAGTTACTCCGGGGGGCCAGGGGAAAAACTGTTTTTT.

This clonotype was found many times. The chain recombines TRBV11-2 with TRBJ1-2; possible D gene TRBD1, 5 bases. Trimming cost V 5 bases and J 4 bases, with 14 bases left between them. CDR1 and CDR2 (germline): SGHAT, FQNNGV. The CDR3 is made up of 14 amino acids. CDR3 amino acids: CASSNGHSVYGYTF. CDR3 coding DNA: TGTGCCAGCAGCAACGGACACTCCGTCTATGGCTACACCTTC.

A single count supports this clonotype. At one end, the junction sequence differs from germline, possibly due to a read error. The V and J genes are TRBV5-1 and TRBJ1-1; D might be TRBD1 (6 bases). Germline CDR1 SGHRS, CDR2 YFSETQ. The CDR3 covers 14 residues. The CDR3 protein is CASSRDTGRTGAFF. The CDR3 DNA is TGCGCCAGCAGCAGAGATACAGGGCGCACTGGAGCTTTCTTT.

This clonotype was detected many times. This chain joins TRBV6-1 and TRBJ2-1; 7 bases align to TRBD2. CDR1 is MNHNS, CDR2 SASEGT, per germline. The V segment lost 6 bases and the J segment 3 bases; nucleotides outside the gene matches: 14. This CDR3 is 17 amino acids long. CDR3: CASRGPRLARRYNEQFF. The CDR3, as DNA: TGTGCCAGCAGGGGGCCGCGACTAGCACGGCGCTACAATGAGCAGTTCTTC.

The V call is TRBV28, the J call TRBJ1-5; no clear D gene. Germline loops: CDR1 MDHEN, CDR2 SYDVKM. Between the trimmed V and J ends, which lost 8 bases and 9 bases, there was a span of 5 bases. The CDR3 spans 9 residues. The CDR3 reads CASGRPQHF. The CDR3 coding sequence is TGTGCCAGCGGCCGGCCCCAGCATTTT.

This chain links TRBV10-2 with TRBJ1-1; D is uncertain. The germline V gene encodes CDR1 WSHSY and CDR2 SAAADI. Trimming left V 7 bases short and J 3 bases short, with 12 bases between. CDR3 size: 13 residues. Written as DNA, the CDR3 is TGCGCCAGCACTGGGGTAGATCACACTGAAGCTTTCTTT. This gives the protein CASTGVDHTEAFF.

This rearrangement joins TRBV7-2 to TRBJ2-3; D remains unclear. Germline assignment: CDR1 SGHTA and CDR2 FQGNSA. V lost 2 bases to trimming and J lost 4 bases, with 4 bases between them. This CDR3 has 12 residues. DNA of the CDR3: TGTGCCAGCAGCTTATATTCAGATACGCAGTATTTT. Its translation is CASSLYSDTQYF.

This clonotype was found a few times. The rearrangement links TRBV11-3 to TRBJ1-1; D is perhaps TRBD1 (5 bases). Germline CDR1 reads SGHNT; CDR2 reads YENEEA. The V gene lost 3 bases and the J gene lost 0 bases, with 11 bases spanning the gap. CDR3 length: 15 amino acids. CDR3 residues: CASSLGGVMNTEAFF. For the CDR3, the DNA is TGTGCCAGCAGCTTGGGAGGGGTTATGAACACTGAAGCTTTCTTT.

Here the CDR3 reads CASSSAGLAGETQYF. Here the CDR3 DNA reads TGTGCCAGCAGTTCCGCTGGACTAGCGGGTGAGACCCAGTACTTC. V is TRBV6-2 or TRBV6-3 and J is TRBJ2-5; 11 bases fit TRBD2. The CDR3 totals 15 residues. J lost 5 bases, V lost 4 bases, and 6 bases had no gene match. The V gene's germline CDR1 is MNHEY and CDR2 SVGEGT.

This clonotype was seen at least ten times. Here the CDR3 reads CASSSYGDKETQYF. CDR3 DNA sequence: TGTGCCAGCAGCTCATATGGTGATAAAGAGACCCAGTACTTC. V and J are TRBV7-2 and TRBJ2-5; D not certain. Germline-derived CDR1 and CDR2 are SGHTA and FQGNSA. V was clipped by 4 bases and J by 3 bases, with 12 bases between them. The CDR3 length is 14 residues.

This clonotype was detected many times. The CDR3 region is CASSPHGGTGELFF. CDR3 coding DNA: TGTGCCAGCAGTCCCCACGGCGGCACCGGGGAGCTGTTTTTT. The chain is built from TRBV6-2 or TRBV6-3 and TRBJ2-2; no reliable D call. Looked up from germline, CDR1 is MNHEY and CDR2 is SVGEGT. V was clipped by 5 bases and J by 4 bases, with 11 bases between them. The CDR3 is 14 residues long.

This clonotype was counted ten times or more. V is TRBV28 and J is TRBJ1-5; 7 bases agree with TRBD1. V shed 5 bases and J 2 bases; nucleotides not matched to a gene: 9. The CDR3 is 16 amino acids. From germline, CDR1 is MDHEN and CDR2 SYDVKM. The CDR3 here is CASSPGDRVGNQPQHF. CDR3 nucleotide sequence: TGTGCCAGCAGTCCGGGAGACAGGGTTGGCAATCAGCCCCAGCATTTT.

In this sample, this clonotype turned up a few times. The genes are TRBV11-2 and TRBJ1-2; 7 bases match TRBD1. V shed 5 bases, J shed 2 bases, and the junction held 8 bases outside the gene matches. CDR3 size: 15 residues. Germline V CDR1 and CDR2: SGHAT, FQNNGV. CDR3 region: CASSPWTGANYGYTF. The CDR3 region has the DNA TGTGCCAGCAGCCCCTGGACAGGAGCCAACTATGGCTACACCTTC.

This clonotype occurred a few times. This chain uses TRBV9 with TRBJ2-6; D remains unclear. Germline CDR1 SGDLS, CDR2 YYNGEE. This CDR3 has 15 residues. V was pared by 4 bases and J by 0 bases, with 8 bases between. The CDR3 DNA reads as TGTGCCAGCAGCATTTACAGCTCTGGGGCCAACGTCCTGACTTTC. Its translation is CASSIYSSGANVLTF.

For the CDR3, the DNA is TGTGCCAGCAACCGTGGCAGGGGAGACAATGAGCAGTTCTTC. It is translated as CASNRGRGDNEQFF. The chain employs TRBV7-9 and TRBJ2-1; perhaps TRBD1 as D (6 bases). Germline V gene data show CDR1 as SEHNR and CDR2 as FQNEAQ (reference sequence). The germline V and J ends were trimmed by 7 bases and 5 bases, with 15 bases remaining between them. CDR3 length: 14 residues. Drawing the rest from reference TRBV7-9 and TRBJ2-1, the complete variable domain is DTGVSQNPRHKITKRGQNVTFRCDPISEHNRLYWYRQTLGQGPEFLTYFQNEAQLEKSRLLSDRFSAERPKGSFSTLEIQRTEQGDSAMYLCASNRGRGDNEQFFGPGTRLTVL.

The chain couples TRBV14 to TRBJ2-7; TRBD2 might be the D (5 bases). The V gene's germline CDR1 is SGHDN and CDR2 FVKESK. V was clipped by 3 bases and J by 8 bases, with 11 bases between them. This CDR3 spans 12 amino acids. Written as DNA, the CDR3 is TGTGCCAGCAGCCAGGGATTAGCGAAGCAGTACTTC. Residues: CASSQGLAKQYF. Full variable domain (missing parts from reference TRBV14 and TRBJ2-7): EAGVTQFPSHSVIEKGQTVTLRCDPISGHDNLYWYRRVMGKEIKFLLHFVKESKQDESGMPNNRFLAERTGGTYSTLKVQPAELEDSGVYFCASSQGLAKQYFGPGTRLTVT.

The rearrangement links TRBV10-3 to TRBJ2-1, with 9 nucleotides matching TRBD1. The CDR3 extends over 14 amino acids. V lost 7 bases, J lost 4 bases, and 5 bases stayed unmatched. CDR1 and CDR2 from the germline V gene are ENHRY and SYGVKD. CDR3 amino acids: CAITTGGRYNEQFF. For the CDR3, the DNA is TGTGCCATCACCACAGGGGGCAGATACAATGAGCAGTTCTTC.

This clonotype occurred a few times. The J gene is TRBJ2-2, the V gene TRBV5-5, with TRBD2 matching 12 bases. J gave up 4 bases and V 3 bases, and 4 bases lay outside the gene matches. CDR3 length: 16 residues. Germline CDR1 and CDR2: SGHKS and YYEKEE (reference sequence). The CDR3 sequence: CASSSSGGAGTGELFF. DNA for the CDR3: TGTGCCAGCAGCTCTAGCGGGGGGGCTGGCACCGGGGAGCTGTTTTTT. Looking up the rest from reference TRBV5-5 and TRBJ2-2 gives the full variable domain: DAGVTQSPTHLIKTRGQQVTLRCSPISGHKSVSWYQQVLGQGPQFIFQYYEKEERGRGNFPDRFSARQFPNYSSELNVNALLLGDSALYLCASSSSGGAGTGELFFGEGSRLTVL.

This clonotype has at least ten counts. This rearrangement joins TRBV7-2 to TRBJ2-5, with TRBD1 matching over 9 bases. The CDR3 has 15 amino acids. Germline V gene data show CDR1 as SGHTA and CDR2 as FQGNSA. The V segment lost 1 base and the J segment 4 bases; nucleotides outside the gene matches: 4. CDR3 in DNA: TGTGCCAGCAGCTTAGGGAACAGGGGGCGAGAGACCCAGTACTTC. It codes for CASSLGNRGRETQYF.

This clonotype was counted between two and nine times. The chain combines TRBV4-3 with TRBJ1-5; possible D gene TRBD1, 5 bases. V lost 1 base and J lost 4, with 11 bases in between. Germline-derived CDR1 and CDR2 are LGHNA and YSLEER. The CDR3 length is 15 residues. This chain's CDR3 is CASSQVVGGNQPQHF. CDR3 coding DNA: TGCGCCAGCAGCCAAGTGGTCGGGGGAAATCAGCCCCAGCATTTT.

This clonotype was counted ten times or more. The chain combines TRBV12-3 or TRBV12-4 with TRBJ2-7; 7 bases fit TRBD1. The V segment lost 6 bases and the J segment 2 bases; nucleotides outside the gene matches: 7. This CDR3 has 14 amino acids. CDR3: CASSSQQGPYEQYF. The CDR3 nucleotides are TGTGCCAGCAGCTCACAACAGGGGCCCTACGAGCAGTACTTC.

The rearrangement uses TRBV20-1 and TRBJ1-2; TRBD1 agrees at 12 bases. The J segment lost 7 bases and the V segment lost 6 bases, leaving 6 bases of the junction unmatched. Germline-derived CDR1 and CDR2 are DFQATT and SNEGSKA (reference sequence). The CDR3 is 13 residues long. CDR3 amino acids: CSAAGTGGGGYTF. CDR3 DNA sequence: TGCAGTGCCGCCGGGACAGGGGGCGGTGGCTACACCTTC.

The chain carries TRBV28 and TRBJ1-3, with D possibly matching TRBD1 (5 bases). Germline CDR1 and CDR2: MDHEN and SYDVKM. The CDR3 loop spans 14 amino acids. V was pared by 7 bases and J by 7 bases, with 17 bases between. The CDR3 region is CASTEGRRRNTIYF. The CDR3 nucleotides read TGTGCCAGCACGGAGGGACGGCGGAGGAACACCATATATTTT.

In its sample, this clonotype was seen many times. The chain recombines TRBV4-3 with TRBJ2-1, with D possibly TRBD2 on 6 matching bases. V was pared by 0 bases and J by 3 bases, with 15 bases between. Germline V gives CDR1 LGHNA, CDR2 YSLEER. CDR3 length equals 17 residues. The CDR3: CASSQDIGGINYNEQFF. DNA for the CDR3: TGCGCCAGCAGCCAAGATATCGGCGGGATTAACTACAATGAGCAGTTCTTC.

V is TRBV5-1 and J is TRBJ2-5, with TRBD1 as a possible D gene (6 bases). CDR3 size: 14 residues. The V end lost 1 base, the J end lost 1 base, and 8 bases lay between the germline ends. The germline gives CDR1 SGHRS, CDR2 YFSETQ. CDR3 nucleotides: TGCGCCAGCAGCTTGATGACAGGCCAAGAGACCCAGTACTTC. It yields the protein CASSLMTGQETQYF.

The chain carries TRBV12-3 or TRBV12-4 and TRBJ2-7, with 7 positions matching TRBD1. The CDR3 consists of 13 residues. V trimming: 5 bases; J trimming: 4 bases; junction bases outside the gene matches: 5. The CDR3: CASSDRVEYEQYF. The CDR3 DNA sequence: TGTGCCAGCAGTGACAGGGTTGAGTACGAGCAGTACTTC.

This clonotype has more than one count but fewer than ten. This chain joins TRBV2 and TRBJ1-1; no definite D call. V was shortened by 3 bases and J by 0 bases, with 8 bases between the two germline ends. This CDR3 is 14 amino acids long. Germline CDR1 and CDR2: SNHLY and FYNNEI. The CDR3 region has the DNA TGTGCCAGCAGTGAGACGGGAATGAACACTGAAGCTTTCTTT. This translates into CASSETGMNTEAFF.

V is TRBV5-4 and J is TRBJ2-2; the D gene could be TRBD1 or TRBD2 (5 bases each). Germline V gene data show CDR1 as SGHNT and CDR2 as YYREEE (reference sequence). The CDR3 loop spans 15 amino acids. The V gene lost 3 bases and the J gene lost 7 bases, with 16 bases spanning the gap. The CDR3 here is CASSSSLRGFGELFF. The CDR3, as DNA: TGTGCCAGCAGCTCGAGCCTTCGGGGCTTCGGGGAGCTGTTTTTT.

V and J are TRBV6-2 or TRBV6-3 and TRBJ2-7, with 14 bases identical to TRBD2. J was trimmed by 2 bases and V by 7 bases; bases with no gene match: 4. The CDR3 runs to 15 residues. Germline V lookup: CDR1 MNHEY, CDR2 SVGEGT. The CDR3 loop is CASTRTSGGPYEQYF. The CDR3 DNA reads as TGTGCCAGCACTCGGACTAGCGGGGGGCCCTACGAGCAGTACTTC.